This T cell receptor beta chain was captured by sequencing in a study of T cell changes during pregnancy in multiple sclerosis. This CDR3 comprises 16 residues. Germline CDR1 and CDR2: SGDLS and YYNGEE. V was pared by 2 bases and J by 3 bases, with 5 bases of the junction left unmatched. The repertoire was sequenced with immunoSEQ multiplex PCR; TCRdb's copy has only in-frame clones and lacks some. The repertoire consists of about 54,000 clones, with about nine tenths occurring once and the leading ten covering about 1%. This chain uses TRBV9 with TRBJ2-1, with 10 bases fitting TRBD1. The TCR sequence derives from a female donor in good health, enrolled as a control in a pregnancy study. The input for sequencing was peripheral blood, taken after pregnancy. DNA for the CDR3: TGTGCCAGCAGCGTGAGGGACAGGGGAAGCTACAATGAGCAGTTCTTC. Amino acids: CASSVRDRGSYNEQFF.